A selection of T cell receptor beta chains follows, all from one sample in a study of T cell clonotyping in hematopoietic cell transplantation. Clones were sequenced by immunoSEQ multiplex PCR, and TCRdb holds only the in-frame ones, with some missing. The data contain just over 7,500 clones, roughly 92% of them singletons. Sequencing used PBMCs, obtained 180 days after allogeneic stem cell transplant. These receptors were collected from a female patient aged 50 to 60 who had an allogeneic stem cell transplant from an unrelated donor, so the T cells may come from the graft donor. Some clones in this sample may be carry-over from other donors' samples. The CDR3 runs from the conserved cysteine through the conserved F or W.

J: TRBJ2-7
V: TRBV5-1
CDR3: CASSFGTAQNSYEQYF

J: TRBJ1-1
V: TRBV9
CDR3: CASSVVSGENTEAFF

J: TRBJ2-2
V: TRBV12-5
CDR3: CASGGAGPQIFGELFF

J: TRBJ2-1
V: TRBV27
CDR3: CASSLSSGLNEQFF

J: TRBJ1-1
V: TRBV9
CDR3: CASSVDSGGEAFF

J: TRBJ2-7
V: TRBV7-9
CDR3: CASSLSPASYEQYF

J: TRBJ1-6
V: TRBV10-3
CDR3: CAISESKAGSGSPLHF

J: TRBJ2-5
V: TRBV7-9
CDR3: CASSSGGSQYF

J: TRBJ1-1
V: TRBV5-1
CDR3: CASSSYPPGQSNTEAFF

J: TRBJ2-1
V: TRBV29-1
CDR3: CSVLPLLVRVREQFF

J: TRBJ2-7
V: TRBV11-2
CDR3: CASSLAGRPPYEQYF

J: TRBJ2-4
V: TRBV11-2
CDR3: CASRRISKNIQYF

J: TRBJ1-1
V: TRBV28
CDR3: CASSIRSLSTEAFF

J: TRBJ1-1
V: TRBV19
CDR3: CASSALIVGTEAFF

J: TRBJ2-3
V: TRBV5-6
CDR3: CASSFGTDTQYF

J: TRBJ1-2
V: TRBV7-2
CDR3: CASSLGLTVGHFGGYTF

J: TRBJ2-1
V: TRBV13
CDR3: CASSTLDSRSYNEQFF

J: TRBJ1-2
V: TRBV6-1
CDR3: CASSNRGPTPYGYTF

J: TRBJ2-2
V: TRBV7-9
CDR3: CASSFADRVRGELFF

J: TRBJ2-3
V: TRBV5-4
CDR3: CASSPGERDTQYF

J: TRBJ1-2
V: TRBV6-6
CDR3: CASSYDRAELGYTF